These 28 T cell receptor beta chains came from one sample sequenced in a study of blood T cell repertoires in COVID-19. Measured with immunoSEQ multiplex PCR; TCRdb has only the in-frame clones, and not every one. The sample includes 150,000 to 200,000 clones, 65% to 90% of them seen just once. The sample comprised PBMCs or T cells enriched from blood (not recorded which). These receptors originate from a woman in her sixties with acute COVID-19.

The chain carries TRBV9 and TRBJ1-1; tentatively, D is TRBD1 (5 bases). CDR3 length equals 15 residues. Looked up from germline, CDR1 is SGDLS and CDR2 is YYNGEE. V was clipped by 0 bases and J by 1 base, with 10 bases between them. CDR3 amino acids: CASSVVGGSNTEAFF. The CDR3 nucleotides are TGTGCCAGCAGCGTAGTCGGGGGGTCGAACACTGAAGCTTTCTTT.

The chain employs TRBV6-5 and TRBJ1-1, with D maybe TRBD1 (6 bases). CDR3 length: 14 amino acids. Per germline, CDR1 MNHEY and CDR2 SVGAGI. V was clipped by 6 bases and J by 4 bases, with 15 bases between them. In DNA form, the CDR3 reads TGTGCCAGCAGACCCCGCAGGGGAAGCACTGAAGCTTTCTTT. Its protein product is CASRPRRGSTEAFF.

The genes are TRBV28 and TRBJ1-1; tentatively, D is TRBD1 (6 bases). V was pared by 8 bases and J by 5 bases, with 18 bases between. In germline, CDR1 is MDHEN, CDR2 SYDVKM. CDR3 size: 14 residues. DNA of the CDR3: TGTGCCAGCCGTTACGTACAGGGTTGGACTGAAGCTTTCTTT. This encodes CASRYVQGWTEAFF.

This chain uses TRBV7-6 with TRBJ1-4; 7 nucleotides align to TRBD1. The trim removed 2 bases at V and 5 bases at J, leaving 5 bases unmatched. The V gene's germline CDR1 is SGHVS and CDR2 FNYEAQ. The CDR3 is made up of 15 amino acids. CDR3 bases: TGTGCCAGCAGCTTATTCGGACAGGAGAATGAAAAACTGTTTTTT. It encodes CASSLFGQENEKLFF.

This chain links TRBV10-3 with TRBJ1-5, with 8 bases aligning to TRBD1. The CDR3 has 12 residues. Germline V gene sequence: CDR1 ENHRY, CDR2 SYGVKD. Trimming took 10 bases from V and 5 from J; bases not matched to a gene: 4. CDR3 bases: TGTGCCAGCAAACAGGGGGATCAGCCCCAGCATTTT. Translation: CASKQGDQPQHF.

The chain joins TRBV7-6 to TRBJ1-1, with D uncertain. V lost 1 base and J lost 3, with 18 bases in between. Germline V CDR1 and CDR2: SGHVS, FNYEAQ. The CDR3 length is 17 residues. The CDR3 nucleotides read TGTGCCAGCAGCTTAGAAACTCACTCCCTTGTGGACACTGAAGCTTTCTTT. This codes for CASSLETHSLVDTEAFF.

This clone appeared a few times. The chain is built from TRBV30 and TRBJ2-5, with TRBD1 as a possible D gene (6 bases). Trimming took 6 bases from V and 3 from J, leaving 14 bases between them. Germline-derived CDR1 and CDR2 are GTSNPN and SVGIG (reference sequence). This CDR3 contains 13 residues. The CDR3 sequence: CACTGRAEETQYF. The CDR3, as DNA: TGTGCCTGTACAGGGAGAGCGGAAGAGACCCAGTACTTC.

V is TRBV19 and J is TRBJ2-7, with unresolved D. The CDR3 has 13 amino acids. Per the germline V gene, CDR1 is LNHDA and CDR2 is SQIVND (reference sequence). Trimming pared 4 bases from V and 4 bases from J, leaving 11 bases between. The CDR3 DNA reads as TGTGCCAGTAGTAAGAGTGAAGAGTACGAGCAGTACTTC. Protein product: CASSKSEEYEQYF.

DNA for the CDR3: TGTGCCAGCAGTTACTCCGCTAGCGGGGGGCATGAGCAGTTCTTC. Its translation is CASSYSASGGHEQFF. V usage is TRBV6-5 and J usage is TRBJ2-1, with 11 bases that match TRBD2. The CDR3 consists of 15 residues. Germline V gene data show CDR1 as MNHEY and CDR2 as SVGAGI. J was trimmed by 8 bases and V by 0 bases; bases with no gene match: 3.

The chain employs TRBV5-1 and TRBJ2-3, with 12 bases lining up with TRBD2. There are 15 residues in the CDR3. The V gene's germline CDR1 is SGHRS and CDR2 YFSETQ. Trimming took 4 bases from V and 4 from J; bases not matched to a gene: 4. The CDR3 sequence: CASSATSGSADTQYF. The CDR3 bases are TGCGCCAGCAGCGCGACTAGCGGGAGCGCAGATACGCAGTATTTT.

The rearrangement joins TRBV27 to TRBJ2-5; 7 nucleotides align to TRBD1. The CDR3 totals 18 residues. CDR1 is MNHEY and CDR2 is SMNVEV in the germline V gene (reference sequence). V trimming: 7 bases; J trimming: 5 bases; junction bases outside the gene matches: 22. The DNA for the CDR3 is TGTGCCAGCACCCTCTCCCTCAGCGTGGATCAGGGGGAGGAGACCCAGTACTTC. Encoded protein: CASTLSLSVDQGEETQYF.

This CDR3 is CASSQWRNTDTQYF. CDR3 DNA: TGTGCCAGCAGCCAGTGGCGGAACACAGATACGCAGTATTTT. V and J are TRBV14 and TRBJ2-3, with D unresolved. CDR3 length: 14 amino acids. The germline CDR1 and CDR2 sequences are SGHDN and FVKESK. V gave up 3 bases and J gave up 2 bases, with 9 bases separating them. The whole variable domain, remainder taken from reference TRBV14 and TRBJ2-3, is EAGVTQFPSHSVIEKGQTVTLRCDPISGHDNLYWYRRVMGKEIKFLLHFVKESKQDESGMPNNRFLAERTGGTYSTLKVQPAELEDSGVYFCASSQWRNTDTQYFGPGTRLTVL.

The chain has TRBV30 and TRBJ1-1; 7 bases map to TRBD1. The V gene end was trimmed by 3 bases and the J gene end by 3 bases; junction bases not matched to a gene: 4. CDR1 is GTSNPN and CDR2 is SVGIG in the germline V gene (reference sequence). The CDR3 consists of 13 residues. The CDR3 DNA reads as TGTGCCTGGAGCGGACAGGCGGACACTGAAGCTTTCTTT. This translates into CAWSGQADTEAFF.

The genes are TRBV7-2 and TRBJ2-2; 13 bases map to TRBD2. Germline assignment: CDR1 SGHTA and CDR2 FQGNSA. There are 18 residues in the CDR3. After removal of 3 bases from V and 2 bases from J, the junction contained 6 bases not matched to a gene. The CDR3: CASSFQTSGGPNTGELFF. CDR3 coding DNA: TGTGCCAGCAGCTTTCAGACTAGCGGGGGGCCAAACACCGGGGAGCTGTTTTTT.

The rearrangement uses TRBV4-3 and TRBJ1-4; tentatively, D is TRBD1 (6 bases). The germline V gene has CDR1 LGHNA and CDR2 YSLEER. This CDR3 contains 15 residues. With 0 bases removed from V and 5 bases from J, the gap between germline ends came to 10 bases. CDR3 coding DNA: TGCGCCAGCAGCCAAGAAGGACAGATCAATGAAAAACTGTTTTTT. It specifies CASSQEGQINEKLFF.

This chain connects TRBV7-2 to TRBJ2-3, with D perhaps matching TRBD2 (6 bases). CDR3 length equals 15 residues. CDR1 is SGHTA, CDR2 FQGNSA, per germline. Trimming left V 7 bases short and J 1 base short, with 15 bases between. The CDR3 reads CASTLPPSGTDTQYF. The CDR3 DNA is TGTGCCAGCACCCTCCCCCCTAGCGGCACAGATACGCAGTATTTT.

In its sample, this clone was seen a few times. The chain couples TRBV2 to TRBJ2-3; 10 nucleotides match TRBD2. Trimming removed 4 bases from V and 6 bases from J; junction bases left unmatched: 1. The CDR3 is made up of 13 amino acids. From germline, CDR1 is SNHLY and CDR2 FYNNEI. The CDR3 region is CASSGTSGDTQYF. CDR3 in DNA: TGTGCCAGCAGTGGGACTAGCGGTGATACGCAGTATTTT. Full variable domain (missing parts from reference TRBV2 and TRBJ2-3): EPEVTQTPSHQVTQMGQEVILRCVPISNHLYFYWYRQILGQKVEFLVSFYNNEISEKSEIFDDQFSVERPDGSNFTLKIRSTKLEDSAMYFCASSGTSGDTQYFGPGTRLTVL.

The CDR3 sequence: CASSLLPGQGGTEAFF. The DNA of the CDR3 is TGCGCCAGCAGCCTACTTCCCGGACAGGGAGGCACTGAAGCTTTCTTT. This chain joins TRBV4-3 and TRBJ1-1, with 8 bases lining up with TRBD1. The CDR3 contains 16 residues. Germline CDR1 LGHNA, CDR2 YSLEER. The V and J ends lost 4 bases and 4 bases, in that order; junction bases with no gene match: 11.

The CDR3 is CASSASGQGLTGELFF. The CDR3 DNA sequence: TGTGCCAGCAGCGCCTCGGGACAGGGTCTAACCGGGGAGCTGTTTTTT. This chain uses TRBV7-2 with TRBJ2-2; 9 bases agree with TRBD1. The germline V gene encodes CDR1 SGHTA and CDR2 FQGNSA. The CDR3 loop spans 16 amino acids. V shed 5 bases, J shed 5 bases, and the junction held 9 bases outside the gene matches.

This chain joins TRBV9 and TRBJ2-3, with 8 bases aligning to TRBD2. V dropped 6 bases and J dropped 6; count of bases not matched to a gene: 6. In germline, CDR1 is SGDLS, CDR2 YYNGEE. The CDR3 consists of 13 residues. For the CDR3, the DNA is TGTGCCAGCAATGGCGGGGGGCGGGATACGCAGTATTTT. Amino acids: CASNGGGRDTQYF.

V gene TRBV5-4 combines with J gene TRBJ1-2; TRBD1 might be the D (5 bases). With 2 bases removed from V and 6 bases from J, the gap between germline ends came to 11 bases. The CDR3 spans 13 residues. Per the germline V gene, CDR1 is SGHNT and CDR2 is YYREEE (reference sequence). The CDR3 DNA reads TGTGCCAGCAGCTTAGGGCAGGGTGATGGCTACACCTTC. It yields the protein CASSLGQGDGYTF.

This chain joins TRBV12-3 or TRBV12-4 and TRBJ2-2; no clear D. V lost 2 bases to trimming and J lost 6 bases, with 7 bases between them. The CDR3 covers 13 residues. DNA for the CDR3: TGTGCCAGCAGTTTAAGAGAGGCCGGGGAGCTGTTTTTT. It yields the protein CASSLREAGELFF.

V is TRBV6-2 or TRBV6-3 and J is TRBJ1-5; D is unresolved. Trimming cost V 5 bases and J 7 bases, with 18 bases left between them. CDR3 length: 15 amino acids. Germline V lookup: CDR1 MNHEY, CDR2 SVGEGT. DNA for the CDR3: TGTGCCAGCAGTGACCCAGCAGGATTCCGGCAGCCCCAGCATTTT. It is translated as CASSDPAGFRQPQHF.

V is TRBV2 and J is TRBJ1-1; D gene ambiguous. Germline CDR1 SNHLY, CDR2 FYNNEI. This CDR3 has 13 amino acids. Trimming removed 7 bases from V and 1 base from J, with 10 bases in between. Written as DNA, the CDR3 is TGTGCCAGCAATGGGCAGCCGAACACTGAAGCTTTCTTT. Its translation is CASNGQPNTEAFF. Complete variable domain (other parts from reference TRBV2 and TRBJ1-1): EPEVTQTPSHQVTQMGQEVILRCVPISNHLYFYWYRQILGQKVEFLVSFYNNEISEKSEIFDDQFSVERPDGSNFTLKIRSTKLEDSAMYFCASNGQPNTEAFFGQGTRLTVV.

This sequence joins TRBV24-1 and TRBJ1-1; TRBD1 matches 7 bases. J was trimmed by 6 bases and V by 2 bases; bases with no gene match: 11. CDR1 KGHDR and CDR2 SFDVKD come from the germline V gene. The CDR3 loop spans 16 amino acids. This chain's CDR3 is CATSDSTTGVRAEAFF. The CDR3 DNA reads TGTGCCACCAGTGATTCGACAACAGGGGTTCGCGCTGAAGCTTTCTTT.

The chain recombines TRBV3-1 (or the pseudogene TRBV3-2) with TRBJ2-3, with TRBD2 matching 11 bases. Losses at the gene ends were 2 bases for V and 3 bases for J; bases not matched to a gene: 10. CDR1 and CDR2 (germline): LGHDT, YNNKEL (reference sequence). The CDR3 totals 18 residues. CDR3 coding DNA: TGTGCCAGCAGCCAAACCTATAGCGGGGGGGCCGATACAGATACGCAGTATTTT. Protein sequence: CASSQTYSGGADTDTQYF.

This rearrangement joins TRBV18 to TRBJ1-5, with D hard to call. Trimming shortened V by 4 bases and J by 0 bases, and 7 bases separated the two germline ends. The V gene's germline CDR1 is KGHSH and CDR2 LQKENI. The CDR3 loop spans 14 amino acids. Here the CDR3 DNA reads TGTGCCAGCTCACTGGCGGCTAGCAATCAGCCCCAGCATTTT. It yields the protein CASSLAASNQPQHF.

This clone was observed once. The rearrangement joins TRBV2 to TRBJ1-5; D unresolved. The CDR3 has 14 residues. CDR1 SNHLY and CDR2 FYNNEI come from the germline V gene. Trimming left V 5 bases short and J 0 bases short, with 8 bases between. CDR3 region: CASSRSSSNQPQHF. DNA of the CDR3: TGTGCCAGCAGTCGTTCCTCTAGCAATCAGCCCCAGCATTTT.